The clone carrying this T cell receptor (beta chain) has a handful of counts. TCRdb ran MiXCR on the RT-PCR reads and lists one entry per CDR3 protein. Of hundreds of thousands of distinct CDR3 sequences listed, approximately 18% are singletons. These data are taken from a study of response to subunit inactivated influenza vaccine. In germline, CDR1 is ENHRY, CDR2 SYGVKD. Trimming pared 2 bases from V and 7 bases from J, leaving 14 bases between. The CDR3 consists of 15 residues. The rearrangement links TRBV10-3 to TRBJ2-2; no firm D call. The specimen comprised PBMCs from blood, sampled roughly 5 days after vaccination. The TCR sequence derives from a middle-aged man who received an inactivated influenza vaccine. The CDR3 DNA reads TGTGCCATCAGTGAGGAAAGGACCGTCATCGGGGAGCTGTTTTTT. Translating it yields CAISEERTVIGELFF.